One and the same sample provided the 5 T cell receptor beta chains below, sequenced in a study of cytomegalovirus exposure and HLA in healthy donors. PCR was performed using 60 Vbeta and 13 Jbeta primers. Data came from immunoSEQ multiplex PCR; TCRdb stores just in-frame clones and leaves some out. The profile shows 150,000 or so clones, more than 70% of them singletons. The sequenced sample was PBMCs. Receptors were obtained from a male donor in good health and CMV-seronegative.

The chain uses TRBV5-4 and TRBJ2-5, with 7 bases aligning to TRBD1. CDR1 is SGHNT and CDR2 is YYREEE in the germline V gene (reference sequence). J lost 5 bases, V lost 4 bases, and 14 bases had no gene match. The CDR3 loop spans 16 amino acids. The CDR3 nucleotides read TGTGCCAGCAGCGCCTATCCCACAGGGGTCGGGGAGACCCAGTACTTC. This sequence encodes CASSAYPTGVGETQYF.

The chain couples TRBV7-2 to TRBJ2-7; 7 bases are a match to TRBD2. The CDR3 runs to 15 residues. Germline V gene sequence: CDR1 SGHTA, CDR2 FQGNSA. The junction had 8 bases not matched to a gene; V was cut back by 3 bases and J by 3 bases. Here the CDR3 reads CASSLGLSQDYEQYF. CDR3 bases: TGTGCCAGCAGCTTGGGACTATCCCAAGACTACGAGCAGTACTTC.

This sequence joins TRBV10-1 and TRBJ1-5, with 7 bases identical to TRBD1. CDR1 is WNHNN and CDR2 is SYGVQD in the germline V gene (reference sequence). Trimming cost V 2 bases and J 4 bases; bases outside gene matches: 14. The CDR3 is made up of 18 amino acids. CDR3 sequence (DNA): TGCGCCAGCAGTGAGGACAGGGTGGGTTCAAAAAGGAATCAGCCCCAGCATTTT. This gives the protein CASSEDRVGSKRNQPQHF.

This rearrangement joins TRBV7-3 to TRBJ2-1; TRBD2 agrees at 9 bases. This CDR3 is built from 16 residues. Germline CDR1 SGHTA, CDR2 FQGTGA. Germline trimming cut 1 base from V and 4 bases from J; bases unmatched to any gene: 5. The CDR3 DNA reads as TGTGCCAGCAGCTTAATGGCTAGCGGGATTTACAATGAGCAGTTCTTC. It encodes CASSLMASGIYNEQFF. Using reference TRBV7-3 and TRBJ2-1 for the parts outside the CDR3, the full variable domain is GAGVSQTPSNKVTEKGKYVELRCDPISGHTALYWYRQSLGQGPEFLIYFQGTGAADDSGLPNDRFFAVRPEGSVSTLKIQRTERGDSAVYLCASSLMASGIYNEQFFGPGTRLTVL.

The CDR3 is CASSLEGQVHEQYF. The CDR3 DNA follows: TGCGCCAGCAGCTTGGAGGGACAGGTCCACGAGCAGTACTTC. This chain joins TRBV5-1 and TRBJ2-7; TRBD1 agrees at 8 bases. Germline V gives CDR1 SGHRS, CDR2 YFSETQ. The V segment lost 0 bases and the J segment 5 bases; nucleotides outside the gene matches: 4. The CDR3 is made up of 14 amino acids.